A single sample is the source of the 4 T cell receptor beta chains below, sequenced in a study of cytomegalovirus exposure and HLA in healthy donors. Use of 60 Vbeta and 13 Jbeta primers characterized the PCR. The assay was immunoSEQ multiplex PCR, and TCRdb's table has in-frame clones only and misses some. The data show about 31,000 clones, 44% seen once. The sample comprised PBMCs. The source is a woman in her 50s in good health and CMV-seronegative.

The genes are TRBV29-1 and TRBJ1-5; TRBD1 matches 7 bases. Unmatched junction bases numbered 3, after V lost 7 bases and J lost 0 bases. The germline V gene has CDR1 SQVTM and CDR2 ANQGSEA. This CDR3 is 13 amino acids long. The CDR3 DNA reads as TGCAGCGCTCAGGGGGATAGCAATCAGCCCCAGCATTTT. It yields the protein CSAQGDSNQPQHF.

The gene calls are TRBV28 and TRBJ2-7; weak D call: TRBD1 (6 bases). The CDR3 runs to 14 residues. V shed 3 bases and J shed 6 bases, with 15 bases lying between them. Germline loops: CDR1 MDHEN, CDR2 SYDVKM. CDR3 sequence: CASSFIGQGSEQYF. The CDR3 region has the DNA TGTGCCAGCAGTTTCATAGGCCAGGGGAGCGAGCAGTACTTC.

The CDR3 nucleotides are TGTGCCAGCAGCCGGAGCCGGACAGGGAGCAATCAGCCCCAGCATTTT. It encodes CASSRSRTGSNQPQHF. The chain combines TRBV27 with TRBJ1-5, with TRBD1 identical over 8 bases. The germline CDR1 and CDR2 sequences are MNHEY and SMNVEV (reference sequence). Germline trimming cut 6 bases from V and 1 base from J; bases unmatched to any gene: 8. The CDR3 contains 16 residues.

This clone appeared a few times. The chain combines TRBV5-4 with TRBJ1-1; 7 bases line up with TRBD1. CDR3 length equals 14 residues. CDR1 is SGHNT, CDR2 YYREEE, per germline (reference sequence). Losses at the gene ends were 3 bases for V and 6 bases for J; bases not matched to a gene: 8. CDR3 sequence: CASSSGQVASEAFF. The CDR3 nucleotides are TGTGCCAGCAGCTCTGGACAGGTCGCGTCTGAAGCTTTCTTT. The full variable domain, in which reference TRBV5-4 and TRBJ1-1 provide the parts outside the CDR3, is ETGVTQSPTHLIKTRGQQVTLRCSSQSGHNTVSWYQQALGQGPQFIFQYYREEENGRGNFPPRFSGLQFPNYSSELNVNALELDDSALYLCASSSGQVASEAFFGQGTRLTVV.